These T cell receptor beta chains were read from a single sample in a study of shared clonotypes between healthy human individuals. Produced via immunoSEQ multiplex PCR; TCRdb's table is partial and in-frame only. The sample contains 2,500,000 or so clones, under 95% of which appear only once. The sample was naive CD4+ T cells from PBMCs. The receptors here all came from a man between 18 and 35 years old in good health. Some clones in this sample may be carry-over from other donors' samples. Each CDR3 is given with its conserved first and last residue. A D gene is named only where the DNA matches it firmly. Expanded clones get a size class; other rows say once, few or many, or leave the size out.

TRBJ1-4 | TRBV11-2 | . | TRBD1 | TGTGCCAGCAGCCATGGCCAGGGGGTAGAAAAACTGTTTTTT | CASSHGQGVEKLFF
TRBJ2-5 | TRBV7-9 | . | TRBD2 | TGTGCCAGCAGTTGGACTAGCGGGCGTCTGGAGACCCAGTACTTC | CASSWTSGRLETQYF
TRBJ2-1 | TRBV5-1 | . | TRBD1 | TGCGCCAGCAGCCACAGGTTACAACAGGGGAGACAAGCGGATAGCTCCTACAATGAGCAGTTCTTC | CASSHRLQQGRQADSSYNEQFF
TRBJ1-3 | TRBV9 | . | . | TGTGCCAGCAGCGCCACCCCGGCTGCCTCTGGAAACACCATATATTTT | CASSATPAASGNTIYF
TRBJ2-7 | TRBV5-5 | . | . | TGTGCCAGCAGCTTGGAGGCCAGTGGGACCTACGAGCAGTACTTC | CASSLEASGTYEQYF
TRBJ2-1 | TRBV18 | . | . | TGTGCCAGCTCACCAGTCGTTAGCTCCTACAATGAGCAGTTCTTC | CASSPVVSSYNEQFF
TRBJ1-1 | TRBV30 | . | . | TGTGCCTGGACCCGGGACTTCCGACGGGAGACTGAAGCTTTCTTT | CAWTRDFRRETEAFF
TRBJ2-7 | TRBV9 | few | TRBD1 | TGTGCCAGCAGCGTAGACGGGACAGGGGGCGTCGAGCAGTACTTC | CASSVDGTGGVEQYF
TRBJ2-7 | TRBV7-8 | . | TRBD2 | TGTGCCAGCAGCTTAATAGCGGGGCCCTCCTACGAGCAGTACTTC | CASSLIAGPSYEQYF
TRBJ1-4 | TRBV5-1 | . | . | TGCGCCAGCAGCCGCCCGGACACTAATGAAAAACTGTTTTTT | CASSRPDTNEKLFF
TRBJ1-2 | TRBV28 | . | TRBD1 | TGTGCCAGCAGGACAGGGAACTATGGCTACACCTTC | CASRTGNYGYTF
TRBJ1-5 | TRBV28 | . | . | TGTGCCAGCAGCGTGCTGGACGGTAGCAATCAGCCCCAGCATTTT | CASSVLDGSNQPQHF
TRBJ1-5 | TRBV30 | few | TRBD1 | TGTGCCTGGAGCGAGGGACAGGGGGGCAATCAGCCCCAGCATTTT | CAWSEGQGGNQPQHF
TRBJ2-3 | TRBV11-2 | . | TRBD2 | TGTGCCAGCAGCTTAGCGGGAGCGGGGATAGATACGCAGTATTTT | CASSLAGAGIDTQYF
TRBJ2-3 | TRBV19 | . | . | TGTGCCAGTAGCCACCAGACAGATACGCAGTATTTT | CASSHQTDTQYF
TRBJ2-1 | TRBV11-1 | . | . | TGTGCCAGCAGCCCCCGCCGGGTTCGGGAGCAGTTCTTC | CASSPRRVREQFF
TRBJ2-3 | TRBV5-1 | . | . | TGCGCCAGCAGCTCGGGGGACTCCTCTGGAACGCAGTATTTT | CASSSGDSSGTQYF
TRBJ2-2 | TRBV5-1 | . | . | TGCGCCAGCAGCTCGCCTGGACTCACCGGGGAGCTGTTTTTT | CASSSPGLTGELFF
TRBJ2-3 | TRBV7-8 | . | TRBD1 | TGTGCCAGCAGCCGGACAGGGAGCACAGATACGCAGTATTTT | CASSRTGSTDTQYF
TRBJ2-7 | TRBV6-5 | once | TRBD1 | TGTGCCAGCAGTTCACATGGGACAGACTTCTACGAGCAGTACTTC | CASSSHGTDFYEQYF
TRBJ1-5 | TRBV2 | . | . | TGTGCCAGCAGTAAACAGGGAGGTAGCAATCAGCCCCAGCATTTT | CASSKQGGSNQPQHF
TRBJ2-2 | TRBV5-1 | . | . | TGCGCCAGCAGCCTTGGGCAGGGCGTTAGTACGATCACCGGGGAGCTGTTTTTT | CASSLGQGVSTITGELFF
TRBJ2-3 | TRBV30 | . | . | TGTGCCTGTAACTCCCCAAGCATGACAGATACGCAGTATTTT | CACNSPSMTDTQYF
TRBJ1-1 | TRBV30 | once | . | TGTGCCGGGGACGGGAACACTGAAGCTTTCTTT | CAGDGNTEAFF
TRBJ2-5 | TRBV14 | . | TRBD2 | TGTGCCAGCAGCCAAGCTCCGGGACTAGGAGAGACCCAGTACTTC | CASSQAPGLGETQYF
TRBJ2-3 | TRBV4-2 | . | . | TGTGCCAGCAGCCGCCCCACCAGCTACGAGAGAGCAGATACGCAGTATTTT | CASSRPTSYERADTQYF
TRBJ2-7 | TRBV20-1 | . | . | TGCAGTGTGTCAGGGGTATGGGAGCAGTACTTC | CSVSGVWEQYF
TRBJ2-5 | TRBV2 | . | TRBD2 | TGTGCCAGTCTAGCGGGAGCGAGTGAGACCCAGTACTTC | CASLAGASETQYF
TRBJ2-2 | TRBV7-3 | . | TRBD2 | TGTGCCAGCAGTTCGAGCGGGGCCGGGGAGCTGTTTTTT | CASSSSGAGELFF
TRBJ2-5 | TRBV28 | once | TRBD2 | TGTGCCAGCAGCACTAGCCAGGTTGGGTGGCGGGAGGACAAGACCCAGTACTTC | CASSTSQVGWREDKTQYF
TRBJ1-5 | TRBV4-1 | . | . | TGCGCCAGCAGCCAAGAAGGTTGGGGCACCGATAGCAATCAGCCCCAGCATTTT | CASSQEGWGTDSNQPQHF
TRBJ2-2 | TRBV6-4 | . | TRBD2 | TGTGCCAGCAGAATAGTGACTAGCGCGCGTCGGCTGTTTTTT | CASRIVTSARRLFF
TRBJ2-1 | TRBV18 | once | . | TGTGCCAGCTCACCGCAACCCGGGGGTGAGCAGTTCTTC | CASSPQPGGEQFF
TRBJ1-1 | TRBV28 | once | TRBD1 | TGTGCCAGCAGTGGACAGGGACTTATGAACACTGAAGCTTTCTTT | CASSGQGLMNTEAFF
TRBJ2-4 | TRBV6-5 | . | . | TGTGCCAGCAGTTATAGGCAGGAAAACATTCAGTACTTC | CASSYRQENIQYF
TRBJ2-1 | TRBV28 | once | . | TGTGCCAGCCTGAAGGGAGGGGGCTGGGAGCAGTTCTTC | CASLKGGGWEQFF
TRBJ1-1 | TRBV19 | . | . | TGTGCCAGTATCGCACCCGATCGAAGCACTGAAGCTTTCTTT | CASIAPDRSTEAFF
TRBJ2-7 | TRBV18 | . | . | TGTGCCAGCTCACCACAGGTTTCGGCAGGTCCCTACGAGCAGTACTTC | CASSPQVSAGPYEQYF
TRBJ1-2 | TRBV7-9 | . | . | TGTGCCAGCAGGCCAGCGGGACGGCCCTATGGCTACACCTTC | CASRPAGRPYGYTF
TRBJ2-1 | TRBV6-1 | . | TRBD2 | TGTGCCAGCAGTGAAGCGACTAGCGGGAGCTACAATGAGCAGTTCTTC | CASSEATSGSYNEQFF
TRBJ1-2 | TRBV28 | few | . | TGTGCCAGCAGTGACGGGGGTGGCTACACCTTC | CASSDGGGYTF
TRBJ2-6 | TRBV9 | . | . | TGTGCCAGCAGCGGGACAACCGGGCCATCCTTTTATCCCTCTGGGGCCAACGTCCTGACTTTC | CASSGTTGPSFYPSGANVLTF
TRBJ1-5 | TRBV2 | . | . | TGTGCCAGCAGTGAAGCCCGCCGCCGGGATAATCAGCCCCAGCATTTT | CASSEARRRDNQPQHF
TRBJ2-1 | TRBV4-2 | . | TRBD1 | TGTGCCAGCAGCCGCATGGACAGGGGGGGCAATGAGCAGTTCTTC | CASSRMDRGGNEQFF
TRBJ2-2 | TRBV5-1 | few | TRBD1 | TGCGCCAGCAGCCTGACCGGGACAGGGAACACCGGGGAGCTGTTTTTT | CASSLTGTGNTGELFF
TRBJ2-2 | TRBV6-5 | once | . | TGTGCCAGCAGAAAGTGGGCAGGGAACACCGGGGAGCTGTTTTTT | CASRKWAGNTGELFF
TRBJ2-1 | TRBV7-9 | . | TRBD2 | TGTGCCAGCAGCTTAGGTAGCGGGAGAATAGATGAGCAGTTCTTC | CASSLGSGRIDEQFF
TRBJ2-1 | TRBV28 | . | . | TGTGCCAGCAGCCCTCAAGGGCCCCTCAGGAATGAGCAGTTCTTC | CASSPQGPLRNEQFF
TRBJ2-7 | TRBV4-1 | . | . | TGCGCCAGCAGCCAACTTCTGACAGTAGCCTACGAGCAGTACTTC | CASSQLLTVAYEQYF
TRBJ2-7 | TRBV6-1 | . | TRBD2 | TGTGCCACAACTAGCGGGAGGGCCTACGAGCAGTACTTC | CATTSGRAYEQYF
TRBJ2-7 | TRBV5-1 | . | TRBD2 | TGCGCCAGCAGTAGGTCTGTTGCGGGAGACTCCTACGAGCAGTACTTC | CASSRSVAGDSYEQYF
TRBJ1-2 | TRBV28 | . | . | TGTGCCAGCAGTTGGGGCAGGACCTATGGCTACACCTTC | CASSWGRTYGYTF
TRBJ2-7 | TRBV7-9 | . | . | TGTGCCAGCAGGCACGGGGCTATCTACGAGCAGTACTTC | CASRHGAIYEQYF